This TCR beta chain was captured in a study of PD-1 blockade in classical Hodgkin lymphoma. Study observations and caveats: It was reported that newly diagnosed patients had less baseline TCR diversity than healthy donors.

Clones were sequenced by immunoSEQ multiplex PCR, and TCRdb holds only the in-frame ones, with some missing. The table shows just under 65,000 clones, with around 90% occurring only once. In the case of this clone: What it binds is not known.

Sample time point: cycle 4 day 1 (C4D1), after more than 5 weeks of nivolumab. With no exception, relapse followed autologous stem cell transplantation in all patients, and brentuximab vedotin exposure varied. The clonotype was recovered from a human donor with classical Hodgkin lymphoma. Sequences were derived from peripheral blood mononuclear cells (PBMCs), sampled before the fourth cycle of nivolumab.

As DNA, the CDR3 is TGTGCCAGTACTGCGGGGGGGCCGGTCGAGCAGTACTTC. It specifies CASTAGGPVEQYF. The chain links TRBV18 to TRBJ2-7; TRBD2 agrees at 9 bases. The CDR3 sequence is 13 residues long. J was trimmed by 6 bases and V by 9 bases; bases with no gene match: 9. Germline CDR1 is KGHSH and CDR2 is LQKENI.